This T cell receptor beta chain was sequenced during a study of T cell responses to AZD1222 COVID-19 vaccine. Germline CDR1 is LNHDA and CDR2 is SQIVND (reference sequence). This CDR3 spans 12 amino acids. V lost 3 bases, J lost 5 bases, and 7 bases lay in between. Sequencing used immunoSEQ multiplex PCR; TCRdb keeps in-frame clones, though not all of them. The top ten clones hold approximately 6.3% of a sample with about 150,000 clones, around 90% of them seen once. This chain connects TRBV19 to TRBJ2-5, with no clear D. Sequencing was performed on peripheral blood, taken 28 days after the second AZD1222 dose. This sequence was found in an adult who received the AZD1222 COVID-19 vaccine. CDR3 nucleotide sequence: TGTGCCAGTAGTATCGACTTGGAGACCCAGTACTTC. It encodes CASSIDLETQYF. Together with reference TRBV19 and TRBJ2-5, the CDR3 gives the full variable domain: DGGITQSPKYLFRKEGQNVTLSCEQNLNHDAMYWYRQDPGQGLRLIYYSQIVNDFQKGDIAEGYSVSREKKESFPLTVTSAQKNPTAFYLCASSIDLETQYFGPGTRLLVL.